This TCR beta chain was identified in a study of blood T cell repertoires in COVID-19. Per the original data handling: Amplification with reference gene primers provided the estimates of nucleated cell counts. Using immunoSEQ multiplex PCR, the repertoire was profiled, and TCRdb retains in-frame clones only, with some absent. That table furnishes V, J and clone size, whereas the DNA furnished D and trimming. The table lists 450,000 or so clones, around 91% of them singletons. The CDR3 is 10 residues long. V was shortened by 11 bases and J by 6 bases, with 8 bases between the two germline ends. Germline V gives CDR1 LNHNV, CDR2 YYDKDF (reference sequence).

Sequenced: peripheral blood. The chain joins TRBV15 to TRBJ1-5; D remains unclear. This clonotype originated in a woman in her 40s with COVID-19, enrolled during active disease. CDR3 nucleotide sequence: TGTGCCTCCTCCCCTCAGCCCCAGCATTTT. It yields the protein CASSPQPQHF.